This T cell receptor (beta chain) is drawn from a study of human T cells and chemical hapten exposure. Trimming took off 3 bases at V and 7 bases at J, with 16 bases between the two ends. Germline V gene data show CDR1 as DFQATT and CDR2 as SNEGSKA (reference sequence). This CDR3 is 13 amino acids long. As for time point: patch test 1, 2 weeks after DPC sensitization. Described treatment: therapeutic diphenylcyclopropenone sensitization with weekly scalp DPC. Unique molecular identifiers were attached to individual cDNA molecules within the library. MiXCR, applied by TCRdb to the RACE reads, yields one record per CDR3 protein. The sample has some 82,000 distinct CDR3 sequences; about 10% are singletons. This clonotype was picked up many times.

The V gene is TRBV20-1, the J gene TRBJ2-7, with D perhaps matching TRBD1 (7 bases). The TCR originated in a woman in her forties or fifties with alopecia areata. Some clones in this sample may be carry-over from other donors' samples. The sample here was whole blood, taken in connection with sensitization to the hapten diphenylcyclopropenone (DPC). CDR3 nucleotide sequence: TGCAGTGCTAGGCGGGACAGCTCTAGAGAGCAGTACTTC. Protein product: CSARRDSSREQYF.